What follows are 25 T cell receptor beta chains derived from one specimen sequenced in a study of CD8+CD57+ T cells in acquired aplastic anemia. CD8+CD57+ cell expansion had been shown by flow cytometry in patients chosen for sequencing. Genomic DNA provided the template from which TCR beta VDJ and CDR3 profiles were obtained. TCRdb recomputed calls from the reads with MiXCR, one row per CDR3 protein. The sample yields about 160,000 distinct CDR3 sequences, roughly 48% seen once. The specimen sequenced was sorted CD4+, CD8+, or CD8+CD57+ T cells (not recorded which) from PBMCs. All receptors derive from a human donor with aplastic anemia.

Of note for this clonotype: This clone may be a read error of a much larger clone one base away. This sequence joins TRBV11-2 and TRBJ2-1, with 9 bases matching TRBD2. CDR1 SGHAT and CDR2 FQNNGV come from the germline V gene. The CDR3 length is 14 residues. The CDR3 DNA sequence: TGTGTCAGCGGACCGGGACTAGCTGGTGGCGAGCAGTTCTTC. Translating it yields CVSGPGLAGGEQFF. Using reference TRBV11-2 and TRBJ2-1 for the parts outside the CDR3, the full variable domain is EAGVAQSPRYKIIEKRQSVAFWCNPISGHATLYWYQQILGQGPKLLIQFQNNGVVDDSQLPKDRFSAERLKGVDSTLKIQPAKLEDSAVYLCVSGPGLAGGEQFFGPGTRLTVL.

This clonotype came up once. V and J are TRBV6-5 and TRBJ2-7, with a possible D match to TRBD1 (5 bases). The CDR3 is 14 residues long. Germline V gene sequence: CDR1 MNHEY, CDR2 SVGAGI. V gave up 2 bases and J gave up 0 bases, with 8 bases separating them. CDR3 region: CASSYARASYEQYF. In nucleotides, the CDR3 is TGTGCCAGCAGTTACGCCAGGGCCTCCTACGAGCAGTACTTC.

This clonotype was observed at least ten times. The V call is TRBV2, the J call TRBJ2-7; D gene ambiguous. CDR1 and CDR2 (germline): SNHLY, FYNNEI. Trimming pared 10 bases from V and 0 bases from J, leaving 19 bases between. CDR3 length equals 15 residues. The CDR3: CANRPLSRSSYEQYF. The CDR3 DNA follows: TGTGCCAACCGCCCTCTTAGCAGGAGCTCCTACGAGCAGTACTTC.

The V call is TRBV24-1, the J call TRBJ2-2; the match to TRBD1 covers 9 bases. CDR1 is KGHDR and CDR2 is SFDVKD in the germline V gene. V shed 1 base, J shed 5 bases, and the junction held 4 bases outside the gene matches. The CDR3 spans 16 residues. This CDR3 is CATSDLGTGLTGELFF. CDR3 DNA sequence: TGTGCCACCAGTGATTTAGGGACAGGGCTTACCGGGGAGCTGTTTTTT.

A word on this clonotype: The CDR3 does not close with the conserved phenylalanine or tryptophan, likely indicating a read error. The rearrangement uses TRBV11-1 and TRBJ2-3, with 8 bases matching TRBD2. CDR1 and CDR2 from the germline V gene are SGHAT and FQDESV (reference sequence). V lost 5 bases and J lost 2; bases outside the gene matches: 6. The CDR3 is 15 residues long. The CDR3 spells CASSMFGGATDTQYS. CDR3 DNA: TGTGCCAGCAGCATGTTCGGGGGGGCCACAGATACGCAGTATTCT.

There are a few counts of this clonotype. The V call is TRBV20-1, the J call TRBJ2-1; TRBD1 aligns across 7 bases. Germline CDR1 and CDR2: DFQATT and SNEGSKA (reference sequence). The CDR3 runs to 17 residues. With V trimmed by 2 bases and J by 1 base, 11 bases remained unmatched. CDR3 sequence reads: CSARLVTGARSYNEQFF. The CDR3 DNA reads TGCAGTGCTAGACTAGTAACAGGGGCAAGGTCCTACAATGAGCAGTTCTTC.

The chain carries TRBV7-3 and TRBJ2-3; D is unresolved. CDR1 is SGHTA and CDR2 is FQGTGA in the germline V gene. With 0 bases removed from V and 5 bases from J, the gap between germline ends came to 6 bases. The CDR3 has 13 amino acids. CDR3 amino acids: CASSLTTQDTQYF. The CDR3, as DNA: TGTGCCAGCAGCTTAACGACGCAAGATACGCAGTATTTT. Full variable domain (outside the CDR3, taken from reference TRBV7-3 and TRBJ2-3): GAGVSQTPSNKVTEKGKYVELRCDPISGHTALYWYRQSLGQGPEFLIYFQGTGAADDSGLPNDRFFAVRPEGSVSTLKIQRTERGDSAVYLCASSLTTQDTQYFGPGTRLTVL.

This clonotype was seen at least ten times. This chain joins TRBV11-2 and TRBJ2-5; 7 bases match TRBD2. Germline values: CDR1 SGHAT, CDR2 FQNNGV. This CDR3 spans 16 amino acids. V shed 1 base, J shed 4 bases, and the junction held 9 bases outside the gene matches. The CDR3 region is CASSLGTRPEVETQYF. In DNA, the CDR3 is TGTGCCAGCAGCTTAGGGACTAGGCCCGAGGTAGAGACCCAGTACTTC.

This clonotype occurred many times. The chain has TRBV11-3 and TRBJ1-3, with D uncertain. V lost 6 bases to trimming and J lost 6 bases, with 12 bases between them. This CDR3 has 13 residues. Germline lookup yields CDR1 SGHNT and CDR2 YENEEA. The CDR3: CASSRYGENTIYF. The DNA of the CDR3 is TGTGCCAGCAGTCGCTACGGGGAAAACACCATATATTTT.

This chain's CDR3 is CASSLASGIGDTQYF. The CDR3, as DNA: TGTGCCAGCAGCTTAGCTAGCGGGATTGGTGATACGCAGTATTTT. V usage is TRBV7-2 and J usage is TRBJ2-3, with 8 bases matching TRBD2. V was clipped by 0 bases and J by 6 bases; unmatched bases: 5. The CDR3 extends over 15 amino acids. In germline, CDR1 is SGHTA, CDR2 FQGNSA.

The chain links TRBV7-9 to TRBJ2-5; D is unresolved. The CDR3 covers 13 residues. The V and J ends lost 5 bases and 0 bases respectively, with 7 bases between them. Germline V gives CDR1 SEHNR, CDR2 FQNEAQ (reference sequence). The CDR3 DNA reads TGTGCCAGCAGCACCGACTACCAAGAGACCCAGTACTTC. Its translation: CASSTDYQETQYF. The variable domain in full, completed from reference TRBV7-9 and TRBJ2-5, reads DTGVSQNPRHKITKRGQNVTFRCDPISEHNRLYWYRQTLGQGPEFLTYFQNEAQLEKSRLLSDRFSAERPKGSFSTLEIQRTEQGDSAMYLCASSTDYQETQYFGPGTRLLVL.

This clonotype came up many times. The CDR3 bases are TGCGCCAGCAGCTTTGGCGATAGCTCCTACGAGCAGTACTTC. It specifies CASSFGDSSYEQYF. V and J are TRBV5-1 and TRBJ2-7; D uncertain. Germline V gene data show CDR1 as SGHRS and CDR2 as YFSETQ. There are 14 residues in the CDR3. Trimming removed 2 bases from V and 0 bases from J, with 9 bases in between.

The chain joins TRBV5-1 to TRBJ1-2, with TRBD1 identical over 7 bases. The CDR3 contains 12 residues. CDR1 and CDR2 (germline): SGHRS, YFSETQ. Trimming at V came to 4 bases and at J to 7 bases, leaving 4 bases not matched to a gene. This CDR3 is CASSEGARGYTF. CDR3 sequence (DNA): TGCGCCAGCAGCGAGGGGGCGCGTGGCTACACCTTC.

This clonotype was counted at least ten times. CDR3 nucleotide sequence: TGCAGCGTTGAAATAAGCGGGACCTACAATGAGCAGTTCTTC. This gives the protein CSVEISGTYNEQFF. V gene TRBV29-1 combines with J gene TRBJ2-1; 7 nucleotides agree with TRBD2. V shed 2 bases and J 2 bases; nucleotides not matched to a gene: 3. Germline V CDR1 and CDR2: SQVTM, ANQGSEA. The CDR3 consists of 14 residues.

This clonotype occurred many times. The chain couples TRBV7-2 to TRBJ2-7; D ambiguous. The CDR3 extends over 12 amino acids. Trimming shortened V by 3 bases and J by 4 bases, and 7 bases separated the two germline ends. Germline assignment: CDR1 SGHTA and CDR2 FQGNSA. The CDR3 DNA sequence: TGTGCCAGCAGCTTGAAAGCTTACGAGCAGTACTTC. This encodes CASSLKAYEQYF.

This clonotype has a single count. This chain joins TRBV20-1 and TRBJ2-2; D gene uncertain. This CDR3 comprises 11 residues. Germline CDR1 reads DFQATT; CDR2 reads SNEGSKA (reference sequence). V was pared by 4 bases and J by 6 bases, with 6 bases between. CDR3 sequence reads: CSATGPGELFF. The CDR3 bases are TGCAGTGCTACTGGGCCCGGGGAGCTGTTTTTT.

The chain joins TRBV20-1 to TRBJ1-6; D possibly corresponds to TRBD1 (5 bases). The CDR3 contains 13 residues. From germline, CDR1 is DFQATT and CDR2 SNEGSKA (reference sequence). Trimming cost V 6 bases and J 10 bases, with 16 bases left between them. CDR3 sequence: CSATTGTGSPLHF. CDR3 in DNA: TGCAGTGCAACTACCGGGACGGGCTCACCCCTCCACTTT.

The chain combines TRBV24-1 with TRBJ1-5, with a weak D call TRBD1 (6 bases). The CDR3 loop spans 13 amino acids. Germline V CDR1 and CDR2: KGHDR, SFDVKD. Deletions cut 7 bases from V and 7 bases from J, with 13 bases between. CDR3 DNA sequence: TGTGCCACCAGCGGCAGGGGCGAACAGCCCCAGCATTTT. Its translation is CATSGRGEQPQHF.

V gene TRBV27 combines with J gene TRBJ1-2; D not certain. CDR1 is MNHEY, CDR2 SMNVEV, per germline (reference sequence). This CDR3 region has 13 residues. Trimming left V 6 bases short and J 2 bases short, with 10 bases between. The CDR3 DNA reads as TGTGCCAGCAGGGGGAACTCCAACTATGGCTACACCTTC. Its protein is CASRGNSNYGYTF.

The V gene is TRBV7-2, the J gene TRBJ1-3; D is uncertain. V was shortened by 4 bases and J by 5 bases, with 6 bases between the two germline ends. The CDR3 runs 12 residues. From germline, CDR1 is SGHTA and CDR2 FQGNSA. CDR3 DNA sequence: TGTGCCAGCAGCTCGGAGAGAAACACCATATATTTT. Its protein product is CASSSERNTIYF. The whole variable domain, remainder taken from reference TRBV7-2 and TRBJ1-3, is GAGVSQSPSNKVTEKGKDVELRCDPISGHTALYWYRQSLGQGLEFLIYFQGNSAPDKSGLPSDRFSAERTGGSVSTLTIQRTQQEDSAVYLCASSSERNTIYFGEGSWLTVV.

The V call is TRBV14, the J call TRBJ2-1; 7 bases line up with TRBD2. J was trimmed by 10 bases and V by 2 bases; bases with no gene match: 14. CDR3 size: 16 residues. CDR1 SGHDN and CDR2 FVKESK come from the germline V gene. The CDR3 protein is CASSQSRGLAVTEQFF. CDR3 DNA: TGTGCCAGCAGCCAAAGTCGCGGGCTAGCGGTAACCGAGCAGTTCTTC.

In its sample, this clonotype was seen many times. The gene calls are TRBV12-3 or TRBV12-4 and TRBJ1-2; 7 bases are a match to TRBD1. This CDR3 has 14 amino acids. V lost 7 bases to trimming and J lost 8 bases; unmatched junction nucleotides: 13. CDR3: CASNVGGGVDGYTF. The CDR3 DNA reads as TGTGCCAGCAATGTTGGAGGGGGCGTCGACGGCTACACCTTC.

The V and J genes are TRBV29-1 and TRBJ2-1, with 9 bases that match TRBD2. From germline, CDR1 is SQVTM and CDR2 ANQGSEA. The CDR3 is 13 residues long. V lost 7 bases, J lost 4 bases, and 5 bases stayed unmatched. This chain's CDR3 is CSGTSGLYNEQFF. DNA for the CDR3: TGCAGCGGCACTAGCGGGCTGTACAATGAGCAGTTCTTC.

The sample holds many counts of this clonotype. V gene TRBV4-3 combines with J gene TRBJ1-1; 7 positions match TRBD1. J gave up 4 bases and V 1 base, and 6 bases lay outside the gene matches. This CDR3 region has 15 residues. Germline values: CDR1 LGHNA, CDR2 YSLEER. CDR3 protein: CASSQGSQGGTEAFF. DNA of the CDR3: TGCGCCAGCAGCCAAGGATCTCAGGGGGGCACTGAAGCTTTCTTT.

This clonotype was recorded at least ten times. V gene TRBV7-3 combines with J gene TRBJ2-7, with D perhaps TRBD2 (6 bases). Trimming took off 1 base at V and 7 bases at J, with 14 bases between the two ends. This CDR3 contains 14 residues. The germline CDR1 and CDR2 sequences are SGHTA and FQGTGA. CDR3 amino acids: CASSLSGAGGEQYF. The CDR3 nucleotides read TGTGCCAGCAGCTTAAGCGGGGCTGGGGGGGAGCAGTACTTC.